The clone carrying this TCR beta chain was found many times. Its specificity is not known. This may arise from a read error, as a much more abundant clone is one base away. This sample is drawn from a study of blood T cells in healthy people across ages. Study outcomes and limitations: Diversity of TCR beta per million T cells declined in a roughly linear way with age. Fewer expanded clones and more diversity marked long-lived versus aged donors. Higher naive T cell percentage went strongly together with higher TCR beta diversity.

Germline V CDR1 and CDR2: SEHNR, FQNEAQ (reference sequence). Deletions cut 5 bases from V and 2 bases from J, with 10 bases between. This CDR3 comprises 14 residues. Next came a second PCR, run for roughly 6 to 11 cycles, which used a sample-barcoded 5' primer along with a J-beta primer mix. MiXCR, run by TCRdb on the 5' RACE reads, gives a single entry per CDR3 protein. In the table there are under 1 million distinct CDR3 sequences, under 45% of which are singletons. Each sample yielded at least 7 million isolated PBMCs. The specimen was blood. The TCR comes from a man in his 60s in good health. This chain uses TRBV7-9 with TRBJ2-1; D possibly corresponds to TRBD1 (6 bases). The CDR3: CASSVGDTYNEQFF. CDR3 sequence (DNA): TGTGCCAGCAGCGTAGGGGACACCTACAATGAGCAGTTCTTC.